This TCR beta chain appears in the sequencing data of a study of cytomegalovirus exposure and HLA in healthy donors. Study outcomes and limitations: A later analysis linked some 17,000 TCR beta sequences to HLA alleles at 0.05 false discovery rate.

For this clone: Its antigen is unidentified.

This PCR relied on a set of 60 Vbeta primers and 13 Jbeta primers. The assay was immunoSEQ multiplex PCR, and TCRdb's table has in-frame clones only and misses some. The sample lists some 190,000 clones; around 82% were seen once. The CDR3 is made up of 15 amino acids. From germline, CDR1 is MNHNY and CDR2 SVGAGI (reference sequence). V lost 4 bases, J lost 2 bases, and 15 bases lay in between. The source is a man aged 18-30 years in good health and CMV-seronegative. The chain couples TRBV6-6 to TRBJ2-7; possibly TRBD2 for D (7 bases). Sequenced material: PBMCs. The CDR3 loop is CASSSTGRGTYEQYF. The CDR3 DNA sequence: TGTGCCAGCAGTTCTACAGGGAGGGGAACCTACGAGCAGTACTTC.